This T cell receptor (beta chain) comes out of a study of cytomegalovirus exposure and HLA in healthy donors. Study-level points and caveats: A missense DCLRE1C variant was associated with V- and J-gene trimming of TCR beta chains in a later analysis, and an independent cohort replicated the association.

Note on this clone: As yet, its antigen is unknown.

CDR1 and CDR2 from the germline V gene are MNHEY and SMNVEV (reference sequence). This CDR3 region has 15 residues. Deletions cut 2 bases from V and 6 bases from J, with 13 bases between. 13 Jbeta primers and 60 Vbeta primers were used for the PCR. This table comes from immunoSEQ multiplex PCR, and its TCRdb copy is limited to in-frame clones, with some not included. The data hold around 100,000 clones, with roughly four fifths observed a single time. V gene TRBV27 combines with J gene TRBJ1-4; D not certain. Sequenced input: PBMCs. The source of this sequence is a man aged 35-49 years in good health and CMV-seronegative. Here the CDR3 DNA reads TGTGCCAGCAGTTTAGCGGGTCCTTGGGATGAAAAACTGTTTTTT. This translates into CASSLAGPWDEKLFF.